Below are 10 T cell receptor beta chains sequenced from a single sample in a study of OX40 agonist ivuxolimab in advanced cancers. The library was prepared using the immunoSEQ multiplex PCR assay. TCRdb took over this immuneACCESS table, retaining in-frame rearrangements with V and J assigned. Such tables are incomplete; in checked studies, under half of the missing clones stem from an unresolved V gene, and the remainder is unexplained. Recorded for this sample are approximately 25,000 clones; roughly 93% of them occurred a single time. 45% to 50% of the sample comes from the top ten. Sequences were derived from CD4+ or CD8+ T cells sorted from blood, sampled in a trial of the OX40 agonist ivuxolimab. The origin of the receptors is an adult with an advanced solid tumor such as melanoma, head and neck, liver or kidney cancer.

This chain uses TRBV5-1 with TRBJ2-5, with D possibly TRBD1 on 5 matching bases. Trimming pared 4 bases from V and 5 bases from J, leaving 15 bases between. The CDR3 covers 14 residues. Germline assignment: CDR1 SGHRS and CDR2 YFSETQ. CDR3 DNA sequence: TGCGCCAGCAGCGGTCAGGGTTCAGGGGAGACCCAGTACTTC. Its translation: CASSGQGSGETQYF.

This chain uses TRBV11-2 with TRBJ2-7; D not resolved. CDR1 is SGHAT, CDR2 FQNNGV, per germline. Trimming cost V 2 bases and J 0 bases, with 5 bases left between them. CDR3 length: 13 amino acids. CDR3 residues: CASSLQSSYEQYF. The CDR3, as DNA: TGTGCCAGCAGCTTACAAAGCTCCTACGAGCAGTACTTC.

V is TRBV27 and J is TRBJ2-3; the match to TRBD2 covers 16 bases. CDR1 and CDR2 (germline): MNHEY, SMNVEV (reference sequence). V was clipped by 7 bases and J by 1 base; unmatched bases: 11. The CDR3 has 19 residues. CDR3 residues: CASTRLGLAGGRGTDTQYF. As DNA, the CDR3 is TGTGCCAGCACCCGACTGGGACTAGCGGGAGGGAGGGGCACAGATACGCAGTATTTT.

CDR3 sequence (DNA): TGTGCCAGCAGCCGAGAGGGTTTTGGAGATACGCAGTATTTT. It translates to CASSREGFGDTQYF. This chain joins TRBV14 and TRBJ2-3, with TRBD2 as a possible D gene (5 bases). This CDR3 region has 14 residues. The germline CDR1 and CDR2 sequences are SGHDN and FVKESK. V lost 4 bases and J lost 5, with 13 bases in between. The entire variable domain, with the rest obtained from reference TRBV14 and TRBJ2-3, is as follows: EAGVTQFPSHSVIEKGQTVTLRCDPISGHDNLYWYRRVMGKEIKFLLHFVKESKQDESGMPNNRFLAERTGGTYSTLKVQPAELEDSGVYFCASSREGFGDTQYFGPGTRLTVL.

This clone was picked up one time. Here the CDR3 reads CASSPPGRHYEQYF. CDR3 bases: TGTGCCAGCAGCCCCCCCGGGAGACACTACGAGCAGTACTTC. This chain links TRBV7-9 with TRBJ2-7; perhaps TRBD2 as D (6 bases). The ends were cut back, 5 bases at V and 3 bases at J, with 14 bases in the middle. Germline-derived CDR1 and CDR2 are SEHNR and FQNEAQ (reference sequence). CDR3 length: 14 amino acids.

V usage is TRBV7-2 and J usage is TRBJ1-6; TRBD1 is a possible D gene (6 bases). V was trimmed by 2 bases and J by 10 bases, leaving 12 bases between them. Germline-derived CDR1 and CDR2 are SGHTA and FQGNSA. This CDR3 region has 14 residues. CDR3: CASSLYQGNSPLHF. CDR3 bases: TGTGCCAGCAGCTTATACCAGGGGAACTCACCCCTCCACTTT.

The chain employs TRBV28 and TRBJ1-1; 12 nucleotides match TRBD1. Germline V gene sequence: CDR1 MDHEN, CDR2 SYDVKM. Trimming at V came to 6 bases and at J to 12 bases, leaving 8 bases not matched to a gene. The CDR3 runs 13 residues. In DNA form, the CDR3 reads TGTGCCAGCAGCTTGGGACAGGGGGCTTCGTCTTTCTTT. This translates into CASSLGQGASSFF. Looking up the rest from reference TRBV28 and TRBJ1-1 gives the full variable domain: DVKVTQSSRYLVKRTGEKVFLECVQDMDHENMFWYRQDPGLGLRLIYFSYDVKMKEKGDIPEGYSVSREKKERFSLILESASTNQTSMYLCASSLGQGASSFFGQGTRLTVV.

The chain joins TRBV29-1 to TRBJ1-2; no firm D call. This CDR3 is 14 amino acids long. The V end was cut by 8 bases, the J end by 3 bases, with 19 bases between. Germline values: CDR1 SQVTM, CDR2 ANQGSEA. In DNA form, the CDR3 reads TGCAGCTCCTCAGTCTTCGATGGGGACTATGGCTACACCTTC. Its protein is CSSSVFDGDYGYTF. Drawing the rest from reference TRBV29-1 and TRBJ1-2, the complete variable domain is SAVISQKPSRDICQRGTSLTIQCQVDSQVTMMFWYRQQPGQSLTLIATANQGSEATYESGFVIDKFPISRPNLTFSTLTVSNMSPEDSSIYLCSSSVFDGDYGYTFGSGTRLTVV.

The chain joins TRBV6-1 to TRBJ2-5; 8 bases align to TRBD1. With 7 bases clipped from V and 5 bases from J, the junction kept 12 bases outside the gene matches. The CDR3 extends over 15 amino acids. CDR1 and CDR2 from the germline V gene are MNHNS and SASEGT. The CDR3 loop reads CASIRTQGARETQYF. CDR3 sequence (DNA): TGTGCCAGCATCCGGACGCAGGGGGCTCGGGAGACCCAGTACTTC.

This sequence joins TRBV4-1 and TRBJ2-5, with 10 bases fitting TRBD2. Germline V gene lookup returns CDR1 MGHRA and CDR2 YSYEKL. With 1 base clipped from V and 6 bases from J, the junction kept 11 bases outside the gene matches. The CDR3 is 17 residues long. CDR3 bases: TGCGCCAGCAGCCAAGGATCCCTAGCGGGAGCGTGGCAGACCCAGTACTTC. Amino acids: CASSQGSLAGAWQTQYF.